A selection of T cell receptor beta chains follows, all from one sample in a study of cytomegalovirus exposure and HLA in healthy donors. Only in-frame clones appear in the TCRdb table, and some are missing; sequencing was by immunoSEQ multiplex PCR. The repertoire has about 110,000 clones, about 74% of them found once; the top ten carry 4% to 5.5%. Input material: PBMCs. All receptors derive from a man under 40 in good health and CMV-seropositive. The CDR3 runs from the conserved cysteine through the conserved F or W. D genes are given only for firm matches. Clone size appears in some rows only: once, few, many, or a class for an expanded clone.

J,V,size,D,DNA,CDR3
TRBJ1-3,TRBV6-6,NA,TRBD1,TGTGCCAGCAGGGGACAGGGGCAGCTCGACACCATATATTTT,CASRGQGQLDTIYF
TRBJ2-1,TRBV15,once,TRBD2,TGTGCCACCAGCAGTGATCCCGGGACTAGTAAGTTCTTC,CATSSDPGTSKFF
TRBJ2-1,TRBV6-4,few,TRBD2,TGTGCCAGCAGTCCTAGCGGGGGAACCTACAATGAGCAGTTCTTC,CASSPSGGTYNEQFF
TRBJ2-2,TRBV11-2,NA,TRBD2,TGTGCCAGCAGCTTAAGCGGGGGGGCCGGTTTAGGCACCGGGGAGCTGTTTTTT,CASSLSGGAGLGTGELFF
TRBJ2-5,TRBV6-5,NA,NA,TGTGCCAGCGGAGAAGAGACCCAGTACTTC,CASGEETQYF
TRBJ2-7,TRBV9,NA,TRBD1,TGTGCCAGCAGCGTAGAAGGGACAGCCTCCTACGAGCAGTACTTC,CASSVEGTASYEQYF
TRBJ2-3,TRBV7-3,NA,TRBD2,TGTGCCAGCAGCGAGGGGACTAGCGGCCTCACAGATACGCAGTATTTT,CASSEGTSGLTDTQYF
TRBJ2-7,TRBV10-3,NA,TRBD1,TGTGCCATCAGTGGTCTTGGACAGGGTACGGGGGACTACGAGCAGTACTTC,CAISGLGQGTGDYEQYF
TRBJ2-3,TRBV5-1,NA,TRBD2,TGCGCCAGCAGCTCACTAGCGGGACTAGATGGAGATACGCAGTATTTT,CASSSLAGLDGDTQYF
TRBJ2-2,TRBV7-2,few,TRBD2,TGTGCCAGCAGCATTAGCGGGGTCAACACCGGGGAGCTGTTTTTT,CASSISGVNTGELFF
TRBJ1-6,TRBV7-3,NA,NA,TGTGCCAGCAGCTTAAGAGGAGGCAATTCACCCCTCCACTTT,CASSLRGGNSPLHF
TRBJ1-4,TRBV7-8,NA,TRBD1,TGTGCCAGCAGCAGAACCGGGACAGGTACTTCAGCAACTAATGAAAAACTGTTTTTT,CASSRTGTGTSATNEKLFF
TRBJ1-2,TRBV5-8,NA,TRBD1,TGTGCCAGCAGCTTGTCAAGGGGGCACATGTCCTATGGCTACACCTTC,CASSLSRGHMSYGYTF
TRBJ1-2,TRBV13,NA,TRBD1,TGTGCCAGCAGCGAAATACAGGGACAGGCGATAGCTAACTATGGCTACACCTTC,CASSEIQGQAIANYGYTF
TRBJ2-2,TRBV6-1,NA,TRBD2,TGTGCCAGCAGTGAAGGACTAGCGGGGATAACCGGGGAACTGTTTTTT,CASSEGLAGITGELFF
TRBJ2-3,TRBV14,NA,NA,TGTGCCAGCAGGGGGCCATACACAGATACGCAGTATTTT,CASRGPYTDTQYF
TRBJ1-2,TRBV30,NA,NA,TGTGCCTGGAGTCTCCTAGCTAACTATGGCTACACCTTC,CAWSLLANYGYTF
TRBJ2-7,TRBV30,NA,NA,TGTGCCTGGGTAGGACCTGGAGGCTACGAGCAGTACTTC,CAWVGPGGYEQYF
TRBJ2-5,TRBV9,NA,NA,TGTGCCAGCAAACCTAGTGGGGCGGCCGAAGGGACCCAGTACTTC,CASKPSGAAEGTQYF
TRBJ2-1,TRBV5-1,NA,NA,TGCGCCAGCAGCCCCATGACGGGCAATGAGCAGTTCTTC,CASSPMTGNEQFF
TRBJ1-1,TRBV5-1,few,TRBD1,TGCGCCAGCAGAAGGGACAGCCCCATGAACACTGAAGCTTTCTTT,CASRRDSPMNTEAFF
TRBJ1-2,TRBV28,NA,NA,TGTGCCAGCAGCCCCCCGTGGGGAGCTAACTATGGCTACACCTTC,CASSPPWGANYGYTF